This paragraph reports one T cell receptor (beta chain). Its antigen is as yet unknown. This CDR3 contains 13 residues. V shed 4 bases and J shed 3 bases, with 12 bases lying between them. Germline V CDR1 and CDR2: GTSNPN, SVGIG (reference sequence). Clones were sequenced by immunoSEQ multiplex PCR, and TCRdb holds only the in-frame ones, with some missing. The sample carries tens of thousands of clones, 87% recorded once. The data originate from a study of OX40 agonist ivuxolimab in advanced cancers. Overall study: Intravenous ivuxolimab was administered to patients every 2 weeks at 0.01 to 10 mg/kg. Overall study findings and caveats: The antigens recognized by the expanded peripheral T cells, that is their antigen specificity, were not determined.

This sample comprised CD4+ or CD8+ T cells sorted from blood, obtained in a trial of the OX40 agonist ivuxolimab. This chain joins TRBV30 and TRBJ1-2, with D perhaps TRBD1 (5 bases). The sequence derives from an adult with an advanced solid tumor such as melanoma, head and neck, liver or kidney cancer. In nucleotides, the CDR3 is TGTGCCTGGATCCCGGGGGTAGACTATGGCTACACCTTC. Its protein is CAWIPGVDYGYTF.